This T cell receptor (beta chain) was identified during a study of T-cell memory formation after mild COVID-19. Overall study context: Largely, the TCR clusters proved donor specific.

V was trimmed by 5 bases and J by 8 bases, leaving 16 bases between them. Germline V gene lookup returns CDR1 SGHVS and CDR2 FNYEAQ. This CDR3 contains 14 residues. TCRdb analysed the 5' RACE reads with MiXCR anew, one entry per CDR3 protein. The repertoire holds a few hundred thousand distinct CDR3 sequences, with about a fifth as singletons. At least ten counts were recorded for this clonotype. Material: PBMCs or a T cell subset sorted from them (not recorded which). The clonotype comes from an adult woman who had mild COVID-19 (a few samples of this study predate the infection). Cell type and time point are not known. The chain recombines TRBV7-6 with TRBJ2-1; no clear D gene. CDR3 DNA sequence: TGTGCCAGCAGCCGTACCGGGCCTTTGGATGAGCAGTTCTTC. Translated, it gives CASSRTGPLDEQFF.